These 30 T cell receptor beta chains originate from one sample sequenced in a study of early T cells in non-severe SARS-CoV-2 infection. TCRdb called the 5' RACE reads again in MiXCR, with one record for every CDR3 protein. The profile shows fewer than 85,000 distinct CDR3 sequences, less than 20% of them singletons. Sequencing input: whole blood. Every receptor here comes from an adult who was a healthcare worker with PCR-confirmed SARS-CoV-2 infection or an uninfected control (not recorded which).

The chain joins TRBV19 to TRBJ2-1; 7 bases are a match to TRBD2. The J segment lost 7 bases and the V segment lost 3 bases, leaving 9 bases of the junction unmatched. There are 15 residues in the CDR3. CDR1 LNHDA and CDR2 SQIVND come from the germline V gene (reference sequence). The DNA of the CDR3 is TGTGCCAGTAGTATTGGCTCGGGAGGCGGGAATGAGCAGTTCTTC. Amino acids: CASSIGSGGGNEQFF.

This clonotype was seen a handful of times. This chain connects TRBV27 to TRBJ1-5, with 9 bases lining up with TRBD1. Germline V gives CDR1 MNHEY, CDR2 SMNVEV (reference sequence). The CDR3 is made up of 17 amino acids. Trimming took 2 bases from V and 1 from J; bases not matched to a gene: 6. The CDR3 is CASSLNHRGRSNQPQHF. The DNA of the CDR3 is TGTGCCAGCAGTTTAAACCACAGGGGGCGAAGCAATCAGCCCCAGCATTTT.

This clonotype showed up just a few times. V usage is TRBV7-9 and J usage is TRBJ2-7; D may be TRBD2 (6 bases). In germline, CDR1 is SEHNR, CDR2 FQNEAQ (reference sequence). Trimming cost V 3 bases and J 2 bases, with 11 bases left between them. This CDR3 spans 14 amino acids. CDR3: CASSFPGLPYEQYF. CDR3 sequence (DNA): TGTGCCAGCAGCTTTCCAGGACTACCCTACGAGCAGTACTTC. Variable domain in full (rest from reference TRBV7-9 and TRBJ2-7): DTGVSQNPRHKITKRGQNVTFRCDPISEHNRLYWYRQTLGQGPEFLTYFQNEAQLEKSRLLSDRFSAERPKGSFSTLEIQRTEQGDSAMYLCASSFPGLPYEQYFGPGTRLTVT.

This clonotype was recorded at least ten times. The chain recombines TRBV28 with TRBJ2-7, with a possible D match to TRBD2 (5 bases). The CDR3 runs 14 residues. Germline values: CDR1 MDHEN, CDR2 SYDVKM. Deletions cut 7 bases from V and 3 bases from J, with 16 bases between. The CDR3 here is CASTPSGGSYEQYF. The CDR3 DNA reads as TGTGCCAGCACCCCCAGCGGCGGAAGCTACGAGCAGTACTTC.

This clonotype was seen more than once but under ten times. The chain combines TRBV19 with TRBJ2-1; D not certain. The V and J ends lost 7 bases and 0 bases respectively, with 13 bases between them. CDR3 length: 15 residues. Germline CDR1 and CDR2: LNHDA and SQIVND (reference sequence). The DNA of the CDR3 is TGTGCCAGTACTATCGGCGGAAGCTCCTACAATGAGCAGTTCTTC. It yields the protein CASTIGGSSYNEQFF. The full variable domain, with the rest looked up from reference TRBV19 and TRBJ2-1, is DGGITQSPKYLFRKEGQNVTLSCEQNLNHDAMYWYRQDPGQGLRLIYYSQIVNDFQKGDIAEGYSVSREKKESFPLTVTSAQKNPTAFYLCASTIGGSSYNEQFFGPGTRLTVL.

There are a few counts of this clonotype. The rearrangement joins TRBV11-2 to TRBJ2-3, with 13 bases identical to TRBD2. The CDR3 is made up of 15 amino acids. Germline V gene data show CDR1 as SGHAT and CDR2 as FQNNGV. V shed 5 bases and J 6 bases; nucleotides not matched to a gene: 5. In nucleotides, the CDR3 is TGTGCCAGCAGCATCGGGACTAGCGGGGAGGATACGCAGTATTTT. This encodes CASSIGTSGEDTQYF.

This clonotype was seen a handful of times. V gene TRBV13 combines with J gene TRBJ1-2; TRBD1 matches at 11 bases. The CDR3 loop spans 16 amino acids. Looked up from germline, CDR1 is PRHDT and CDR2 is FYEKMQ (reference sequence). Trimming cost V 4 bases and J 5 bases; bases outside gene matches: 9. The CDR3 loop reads CASSSPRDRGGYGYTF. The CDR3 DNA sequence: TGTGCCAGCAGCTCCCCCCGGGACAGGGGGGGGTATGGCTACACCTTC.

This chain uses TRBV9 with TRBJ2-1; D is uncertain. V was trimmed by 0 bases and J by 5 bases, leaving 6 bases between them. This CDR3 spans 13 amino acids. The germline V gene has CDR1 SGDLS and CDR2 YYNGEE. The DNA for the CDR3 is TGTGCCAGCAGCGTAGTCCTCGACAATGAGCAGTTCTTC. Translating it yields CASSVVLDNEQFF. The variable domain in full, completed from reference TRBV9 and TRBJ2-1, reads DSGVTQTPKHLITATGQRVTLRCSPRSGDLSVYWYQQSLDQGLQFLIQYYNGEERAKGNILERFSAQQFPDLHSELNLSSLELGDSALYFCASSVVLDNEQFFGPGTRLTVL.

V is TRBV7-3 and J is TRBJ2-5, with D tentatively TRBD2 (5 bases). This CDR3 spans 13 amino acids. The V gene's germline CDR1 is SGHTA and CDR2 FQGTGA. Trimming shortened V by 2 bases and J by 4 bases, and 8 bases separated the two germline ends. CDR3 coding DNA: TGTGCCAGCAGCTTACCGGGGTTAGAGACCCAGTACTTC. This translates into CASSLPGLETQYF.

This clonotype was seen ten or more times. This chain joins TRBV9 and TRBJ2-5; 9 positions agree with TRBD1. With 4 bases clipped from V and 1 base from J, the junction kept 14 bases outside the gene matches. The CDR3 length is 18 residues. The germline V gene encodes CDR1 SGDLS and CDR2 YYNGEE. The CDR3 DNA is TGTGCCAGCAGCCCTGGTCGGTATAGGGACAGGGCCCAAGAGACCCAGTACTTC. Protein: CASSPGRYRDRAQETQYF. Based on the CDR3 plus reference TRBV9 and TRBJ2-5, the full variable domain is DSGVTQTPKHLITATGQRVTLRCSPRSGDLSVYWYQQSLDQGLQFLIQYYNGEERAKGNILERFSAQQFPDLHSELNLSSLELGDSALYFCASSPGRYRDRAQETQYFGPGTRLLVL.

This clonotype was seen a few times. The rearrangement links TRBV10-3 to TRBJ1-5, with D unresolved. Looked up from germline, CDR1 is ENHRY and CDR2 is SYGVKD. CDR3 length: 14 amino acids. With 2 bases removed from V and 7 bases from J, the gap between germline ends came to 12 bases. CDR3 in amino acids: CAISEVREGQPQHF. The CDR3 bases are TGTGCCATCAGTGAGGTCCGGGAAGGGCAGCCCCAGCATTTT.

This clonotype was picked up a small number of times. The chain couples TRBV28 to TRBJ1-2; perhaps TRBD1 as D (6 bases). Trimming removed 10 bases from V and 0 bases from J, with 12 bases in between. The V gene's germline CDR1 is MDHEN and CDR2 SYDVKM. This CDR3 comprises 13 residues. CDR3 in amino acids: CAIKTGTNYGYTF. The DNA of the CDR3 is TGTGCCATCAAGACAGGAACTAACTATGGCTACACCTTC.

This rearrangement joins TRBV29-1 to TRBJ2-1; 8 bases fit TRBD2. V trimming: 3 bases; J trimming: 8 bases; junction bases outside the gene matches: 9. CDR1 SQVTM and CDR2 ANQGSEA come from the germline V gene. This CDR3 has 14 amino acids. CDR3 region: CSVDGGSGIYEQFF. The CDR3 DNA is TGCAGCGTTGATGGAGGTAGCGGGATCTATGAGCAGTTCTTC.

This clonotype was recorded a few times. The CDR3 spells CASSYSSLAYEQYF. CDR3 DNA sequence: TGTGCCAGCAGTTACTCGAGTCTAGCCTACGAGCAGTACTTC. The V and J genes are TRBV6-2 or TRBV6-3 and TRBJ2-7, with D uncertain. V lost 0 bases, J lost 2 bases, and 8 bases lay in between. CDR1 is MNHEY, CDR2 SVGEGT, per germline. This CDR3 has 14 amino acids.

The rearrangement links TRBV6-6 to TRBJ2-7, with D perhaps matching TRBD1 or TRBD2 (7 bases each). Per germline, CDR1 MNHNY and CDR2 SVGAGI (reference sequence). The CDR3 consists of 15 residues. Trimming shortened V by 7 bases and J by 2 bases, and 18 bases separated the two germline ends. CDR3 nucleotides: TGTGCCAGCACCTCTGGGGAGGGACAGACCTACGAGCAGTACTTC. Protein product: CASTSGEGQTYEQYF.

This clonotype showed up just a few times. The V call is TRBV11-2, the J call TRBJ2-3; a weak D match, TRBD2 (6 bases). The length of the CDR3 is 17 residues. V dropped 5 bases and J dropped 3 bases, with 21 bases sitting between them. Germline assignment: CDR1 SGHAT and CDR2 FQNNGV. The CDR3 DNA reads TGTGCCAGCAGCCCAGGGACGCTGGGAGGTGGTACAGATACGCAGTATTTT. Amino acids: CASSPGTLGGGTDTQYF.

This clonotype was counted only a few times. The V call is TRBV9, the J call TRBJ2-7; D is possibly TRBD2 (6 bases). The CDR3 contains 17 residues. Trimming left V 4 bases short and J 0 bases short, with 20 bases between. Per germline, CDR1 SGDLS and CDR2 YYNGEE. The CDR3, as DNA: TGTGCCAGCAGCACTACTCCCGGGACTCCCAGCTCCTACGAGCAGTACTTC. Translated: CASSTTPGTPSSYEQYF.

The CDR3 here is CASSAVGDQPQHF. For the CDR3, the DNA is TGTGCCAGCTCCGCAGTGGGCGATCAGCCCCAGCATTTT. The chain couples TRBV18 to TRBJ1-5, with D unresolved. The CDR3 has 13 residues. Germline V gene sequence: CDR1 KGHSH, CDR2 LQKENI. V was shortened by 6 bases and J by 5 bases, with 11 bases between the two germline ends.

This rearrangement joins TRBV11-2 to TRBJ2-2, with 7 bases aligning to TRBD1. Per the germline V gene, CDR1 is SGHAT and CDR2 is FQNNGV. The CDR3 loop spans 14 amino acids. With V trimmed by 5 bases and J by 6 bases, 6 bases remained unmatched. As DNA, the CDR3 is TGTGCCAGCAGCCCGGGACAGACGGCCGGGGAGCTGTTTTTT. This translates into CASSPGQTAGELFF.

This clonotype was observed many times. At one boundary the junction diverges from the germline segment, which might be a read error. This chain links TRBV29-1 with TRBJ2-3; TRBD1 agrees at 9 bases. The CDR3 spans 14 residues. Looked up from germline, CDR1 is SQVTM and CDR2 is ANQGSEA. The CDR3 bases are TGCAGCGTTAAAGACAGGGGGGGCACAGATACGCAGTATTTT. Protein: CSVKDRGGTDTQYF.

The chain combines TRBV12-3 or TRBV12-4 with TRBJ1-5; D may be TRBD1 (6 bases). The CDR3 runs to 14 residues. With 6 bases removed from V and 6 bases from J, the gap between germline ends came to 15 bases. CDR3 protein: CASRITGMGQPQHF. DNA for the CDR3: TGTGCCAGCAGAATTACAGGGATGGGTCAGCCCCAGCATTTT.

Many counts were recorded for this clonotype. CDR3 coding DNA: TGCGCCAGCAGCGGAGACAGGGCGGGGTCCGGGGAGCTGTTTTTT. This gives the protein CASSGDRAGSGELFF. The chain has TRBV5-1 and TRBJ2-2; D is perhaps TRBD1 (7 bases). V was shortened by 4 bases and J by 6 bases, with 16 bases between the two germline ends. The V gene's germline CDR1 is SGHRS and CDR2 YFSETQ. CDR3 size: 15 residues.

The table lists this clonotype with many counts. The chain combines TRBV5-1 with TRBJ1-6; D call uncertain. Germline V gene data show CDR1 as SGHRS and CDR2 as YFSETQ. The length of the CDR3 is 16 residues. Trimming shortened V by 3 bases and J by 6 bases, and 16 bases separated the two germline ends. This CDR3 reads CASSSRSGLGNSPLHF. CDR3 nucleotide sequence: TGCGCCAGCAGCTCCCGATCAGGTCTTGGTAATTCACCCCTCCACTTT. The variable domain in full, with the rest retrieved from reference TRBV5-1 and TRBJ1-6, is KAGVTQTPRYLIKTRGQQVTLSCSPISGHRSVSWYQQTPGQGLQFLFEYFSETQRNKGNFPGRFSGRQFSNSRSEMNVSTLELGDSALYLCASSSRSGLGNSPLHFGNGTRLTVT.

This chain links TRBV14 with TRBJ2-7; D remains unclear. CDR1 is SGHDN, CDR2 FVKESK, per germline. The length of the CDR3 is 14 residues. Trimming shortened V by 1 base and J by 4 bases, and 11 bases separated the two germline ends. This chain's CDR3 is CASSQVVTSYEQYF. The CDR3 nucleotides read TGTGCCAGCAGCCAAGTTGTGACATCTTACGAGCAGTACTTC.

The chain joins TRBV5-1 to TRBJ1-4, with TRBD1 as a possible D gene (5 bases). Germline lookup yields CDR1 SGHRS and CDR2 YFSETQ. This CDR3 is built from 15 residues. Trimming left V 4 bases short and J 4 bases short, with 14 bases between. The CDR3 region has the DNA TGCGCCAGCAGCCTTGGTCAGGGCTATAATGAAAAACTGTTTTTT. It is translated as CASSLGQGYNEKLFF. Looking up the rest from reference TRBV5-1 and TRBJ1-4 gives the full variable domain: KAGVTQTPRYLIKTRGQQVTLSCSPISGHRSVSWYQQTPGQGLQFLFEYFSETQRNKGNFPGRFSGRQFSNSRSEMNVSTLELGDSALYLCASSLGQGYNEKLFFGSGTQLSVL.

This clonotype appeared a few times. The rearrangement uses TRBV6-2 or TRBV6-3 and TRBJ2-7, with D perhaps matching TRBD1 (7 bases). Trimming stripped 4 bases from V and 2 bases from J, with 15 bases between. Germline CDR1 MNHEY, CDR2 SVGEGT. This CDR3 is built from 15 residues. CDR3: CASSSRRGPTYEQYF. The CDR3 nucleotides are TGTGCCAGCAGTTCCCGGAGGGGGCCGACCTACGAGCAGTACTTC.

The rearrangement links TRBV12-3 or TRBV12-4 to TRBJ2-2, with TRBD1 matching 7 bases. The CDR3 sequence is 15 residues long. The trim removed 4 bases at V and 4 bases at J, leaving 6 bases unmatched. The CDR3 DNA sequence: TGTGCCAGCAGTTGGGACAGTCGAGGCACCGGGGAGCTGTTTTTT. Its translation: CASSWDSRGTGELFF.

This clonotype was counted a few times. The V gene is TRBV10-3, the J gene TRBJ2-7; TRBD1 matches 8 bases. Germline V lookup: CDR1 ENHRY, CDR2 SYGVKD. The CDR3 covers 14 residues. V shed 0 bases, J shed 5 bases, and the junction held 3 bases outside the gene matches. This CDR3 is CAISESTGVHEQYF. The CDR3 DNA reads TGTGCCATCAGTGAGTCGACAGGGGTACACGAGCAGTACTTC.

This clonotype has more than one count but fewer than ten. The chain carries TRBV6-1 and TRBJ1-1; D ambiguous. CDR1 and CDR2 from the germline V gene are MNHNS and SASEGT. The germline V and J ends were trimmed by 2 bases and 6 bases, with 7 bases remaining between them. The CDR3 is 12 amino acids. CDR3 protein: CASSEMRAEAFF. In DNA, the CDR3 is TGTGCCAGCAGTGAAATGCGGGCTGAAGCTTTCTTT.

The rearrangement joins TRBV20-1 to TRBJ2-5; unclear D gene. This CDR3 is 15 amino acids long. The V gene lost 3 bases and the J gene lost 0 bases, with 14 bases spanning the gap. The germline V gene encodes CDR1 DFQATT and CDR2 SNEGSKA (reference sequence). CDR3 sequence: CSASGRGEYQETQYF. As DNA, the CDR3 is TGCAGTGCTAGTGGTCGCGGCGAGTACCAAGAGACCCAGTACTTC.